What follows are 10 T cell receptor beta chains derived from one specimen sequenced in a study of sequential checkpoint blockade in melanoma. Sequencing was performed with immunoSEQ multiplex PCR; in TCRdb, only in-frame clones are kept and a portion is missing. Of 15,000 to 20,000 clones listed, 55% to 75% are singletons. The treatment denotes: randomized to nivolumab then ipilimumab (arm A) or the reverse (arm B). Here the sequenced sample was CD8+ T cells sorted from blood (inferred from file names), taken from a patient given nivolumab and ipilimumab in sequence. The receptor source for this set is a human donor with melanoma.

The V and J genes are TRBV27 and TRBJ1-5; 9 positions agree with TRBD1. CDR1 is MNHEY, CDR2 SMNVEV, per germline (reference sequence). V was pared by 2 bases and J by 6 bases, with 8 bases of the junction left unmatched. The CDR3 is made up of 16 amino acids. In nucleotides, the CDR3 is TGTGCCAGCAGTTTAACGGGACAGGGCTCTCGTCAGCCCCAGCATTTT. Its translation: CASSLTGQGSRQPQHF.

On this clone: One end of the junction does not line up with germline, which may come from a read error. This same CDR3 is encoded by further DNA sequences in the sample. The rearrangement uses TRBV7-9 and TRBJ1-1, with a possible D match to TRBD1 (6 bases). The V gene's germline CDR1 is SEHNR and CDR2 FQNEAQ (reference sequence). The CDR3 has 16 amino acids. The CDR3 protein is CASSLGSGGMNTEAFF. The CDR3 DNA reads TGTGCCAGCAGCTTAGGAAGCGGGGGCATGAACACTGAGGCTTTCTTT.

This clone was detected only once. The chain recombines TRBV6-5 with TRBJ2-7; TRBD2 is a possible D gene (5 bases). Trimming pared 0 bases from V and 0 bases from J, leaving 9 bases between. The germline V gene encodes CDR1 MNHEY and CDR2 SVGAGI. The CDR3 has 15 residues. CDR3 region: CASSYSAGPSYEQYF. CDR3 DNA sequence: TGTGCCAGCAGTTACTCGGCGGGTCCCTCCTACGAGCAGTACTTC.

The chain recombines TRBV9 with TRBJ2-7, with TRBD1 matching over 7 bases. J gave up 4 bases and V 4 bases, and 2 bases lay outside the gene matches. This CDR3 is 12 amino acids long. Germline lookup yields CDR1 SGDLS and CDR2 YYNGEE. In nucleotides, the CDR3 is TGTGCCAGCAGCTTGGACAGGTACGAGCAGTACTTC. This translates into CASSLDRYEQYF.

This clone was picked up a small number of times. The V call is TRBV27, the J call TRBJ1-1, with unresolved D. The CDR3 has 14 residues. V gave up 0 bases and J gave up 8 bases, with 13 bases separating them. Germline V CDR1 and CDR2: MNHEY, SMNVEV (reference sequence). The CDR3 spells CASSLSMALSEAFF. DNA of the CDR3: TGTGCCAGCAGTTTATCCATGGCCCTGTCAGAAGCTTTCTTT.

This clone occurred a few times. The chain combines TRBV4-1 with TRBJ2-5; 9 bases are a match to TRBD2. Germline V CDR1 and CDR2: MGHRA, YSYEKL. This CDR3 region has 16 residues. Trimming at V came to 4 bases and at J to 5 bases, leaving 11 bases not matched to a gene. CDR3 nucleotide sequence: TGCGCCAGCAGCCTTCGTTTAGCGGGGGATGGGGAGACCCAGTACTTC. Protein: CASSLRLAGDGETQYF.

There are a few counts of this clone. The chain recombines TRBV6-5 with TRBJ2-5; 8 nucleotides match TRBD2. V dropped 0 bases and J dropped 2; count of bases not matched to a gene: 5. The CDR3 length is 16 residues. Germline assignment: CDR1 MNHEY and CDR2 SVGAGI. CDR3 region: CASSYSISGAQETQYF. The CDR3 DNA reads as TGTGCCAGCAGTTACTCAATTAGCGGGGCTCAAGAGACCCAGTACTTC.

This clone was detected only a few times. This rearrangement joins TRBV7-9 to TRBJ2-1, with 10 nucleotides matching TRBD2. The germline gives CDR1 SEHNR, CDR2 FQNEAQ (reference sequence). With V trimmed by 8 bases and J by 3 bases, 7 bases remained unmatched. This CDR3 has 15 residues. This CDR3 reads CASGGTSDNYNEQFF. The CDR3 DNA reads TGTGCCAGCGGAGGGACTAGCGACAACTACAATGAGCAGTTCTTC.

The CDR3: CASSWGMLRLAESYEQYF. The CDR3 DNA is TGCGCCAGCAGCTGGGGGATGTTAAGACTAGCGGAATCCTACGAGCAGTACTTC. V gene TRBV5-1 combines with J gene TRBJ2-7, with 9 bases aligning to TRBD2. Germline CDR1 reads SGHRS; CDR2 reads YFSETQ. V lost 3 bases, J lost 1 base, and 14 bases stayed unmatched. The CDR3 has 18 amino acids.

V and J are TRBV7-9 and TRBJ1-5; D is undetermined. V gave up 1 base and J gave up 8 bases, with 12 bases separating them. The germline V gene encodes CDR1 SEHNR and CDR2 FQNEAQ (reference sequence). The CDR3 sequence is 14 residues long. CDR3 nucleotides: TGTGCCAGCAGCTTAGGACTGTCCTCGGAGCCCCAGCATTTT. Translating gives CASSLGLSSEPQHF.